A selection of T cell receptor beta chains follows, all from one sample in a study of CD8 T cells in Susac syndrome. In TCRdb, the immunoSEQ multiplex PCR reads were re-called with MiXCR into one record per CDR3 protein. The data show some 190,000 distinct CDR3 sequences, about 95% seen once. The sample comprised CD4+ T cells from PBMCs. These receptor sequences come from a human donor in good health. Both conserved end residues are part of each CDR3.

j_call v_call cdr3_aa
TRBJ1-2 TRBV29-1 CSVEGYTF
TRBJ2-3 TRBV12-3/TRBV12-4 CASRERERTDTQYF
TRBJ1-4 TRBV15 CATSTSSGGKLFF
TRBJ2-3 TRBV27 CASSSGGTSSTDTQYF
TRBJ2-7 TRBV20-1 CSAGIGSYEQYF
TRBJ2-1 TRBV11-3 CASSLGALSGGGEQFF
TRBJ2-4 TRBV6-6 CASSARFFQNIQYF
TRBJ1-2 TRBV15 CATSRDGWNYGYTF
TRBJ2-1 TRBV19 CASSIGSQGKWFF
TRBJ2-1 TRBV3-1 CASSQVAGDNEQFF
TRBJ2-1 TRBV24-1 CATSDPGGQGSYNEQFF
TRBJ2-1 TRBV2 CASSVASEQFF
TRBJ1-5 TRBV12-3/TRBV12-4 CASRAGEIQPQHF
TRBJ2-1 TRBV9 CASSGGAGGLYNEQFF
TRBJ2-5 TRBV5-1 CASSDGGSGETQYF
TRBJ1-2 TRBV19 CASTTDRAYGYTF
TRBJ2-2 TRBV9 CASSVAPGNSGELFF
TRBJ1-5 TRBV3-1 CASSQGRNSNQPQHF
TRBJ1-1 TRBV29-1 CSVRDNTEAFF
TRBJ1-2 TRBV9 CASSASPSGGVGYTF
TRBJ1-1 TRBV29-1 CSVRTGGTTEAFF
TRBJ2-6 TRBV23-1 CASSRPIEGSGANVLTF
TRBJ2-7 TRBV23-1 CASSQRGPTYEQYF
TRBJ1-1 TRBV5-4 CASSALETGNTEAFF
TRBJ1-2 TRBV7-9 CASSLAQQGYTF
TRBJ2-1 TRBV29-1 CSVRLGHEQFF
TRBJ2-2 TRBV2 CASRPGVAGELFF
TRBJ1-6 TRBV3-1 CASSQGRYGDSPLHF
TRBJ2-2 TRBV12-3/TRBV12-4 CASDSRGRFELFF
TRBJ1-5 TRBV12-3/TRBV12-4 CASRTGRFTPQHF
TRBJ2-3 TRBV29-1 CSGWGKRTSTDTQYF
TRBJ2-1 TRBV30 CAWSSTSGNFF
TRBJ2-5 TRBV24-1 CATSDHGLAGQETQYF
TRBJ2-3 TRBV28 CASSTDSPSTDTQYF
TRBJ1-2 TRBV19 CARELTGDGYTF
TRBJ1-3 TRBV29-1 CSVEDTGRSSGNTIYF
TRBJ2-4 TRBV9 CASSVGASDNIQYF
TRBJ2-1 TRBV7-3 CASSPTTSGRGEQFF
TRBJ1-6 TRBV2 CATVGLRGASSPLHF
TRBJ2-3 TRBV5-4 CASSSESGRTDTQYF
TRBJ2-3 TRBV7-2 CASSLIGGAYGTDTQYF
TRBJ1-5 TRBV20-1 CSARGQTNQPQHF
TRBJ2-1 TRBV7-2 CASSFGSYEQFF
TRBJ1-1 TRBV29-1 CSATEAGEAFF
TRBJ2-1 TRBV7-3 CASSLVLAGGHNEQFF
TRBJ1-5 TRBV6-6 CASSSGQGAQPQHF
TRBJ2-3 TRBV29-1 CSVGQGSDTQYF
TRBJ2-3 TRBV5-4 CASTQREGADTQYF
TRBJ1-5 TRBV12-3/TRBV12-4 CASSLQGASGQPQHF
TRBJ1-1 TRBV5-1 CASSLDGTGDTEAFF
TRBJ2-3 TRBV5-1 CASSLAQVTDTQYF
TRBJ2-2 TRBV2 CASVWDRNTGELFF